Listed here are 10 T cell receptor beta chains from one sample, sequenced in a study of PD-L1 blockade in urothelial cancer. Documented time point: pretreatment peripheral blood. TCRdb's copy holds only in-frame clones and misses some; the assay was immunoSEQ multiplex PCR. The table shows about 57,000 clones, with more than 80% occurring only once. Sequenced here: PBMCs, sampled around atezolizumab (anti-PD-L1) treatment. The origin of the receptors is a man in his sixties or seventies with urothelial cancer.

V is TRBV15 and J is TRBJ2-2; 8 bases are shared with TRBD2. The CDR3 spans 16 residues. Germline lookup yields CDR1 LNHNV and CDR2 YYDKDF (reference sequence). Trimming took 3 bases from V and 1 from J; bases not matched to a gene: 4. CDR3 sequence reads: CATSRGAGENTGELFF. DNA for the CDR3: TGTGCCACCAGCAGGGGAGCGGGGGAGAACACCGGGGAGCTGTTTTTT.

This chain joins TRBV5-6 and TRBJ1-4; D perhaps matches TRBD1 (6 bases). The V gene's germline CDR1 is SGHDT and CDR2 YYEEEE. Trimming shortened V by 1 base and J by 6 bases, and 16 bases separated the two germline ends. This CDR3 region has 16 residues. In DNA form, the CDR3 reads TGTGCCAGCAGCTTGCGGGGACATGGTTCGGATGAAAAACTGTTTTTT. Amino acid sequence: CASSLRGHGSDEKLFF. The entire variable domain, with the rest obtained from reference TRBV5-6 and TRBJ1-4, is as follows: DAGVTQSPTHLIKTRGQQVTLRCSPKSGHDTVSWYQQALGQGPQFIFQYYEEEERQRGNFPDRFSGHQFPNYSSELNVNALLLGDSALYLCASSLRGHGSDEKLFFGSGTQLSVL.

V gene TRBV7-2 combines with J gene TRBJ1-1; unclear D gene. The CDR3 is 13 amino acids. V was cut by 7 bases and J by 8 bases, with 17 bases left in between. The germline V gene encodes CDR1 SGHTA and CDR2 FQGNSA. The CDR3 sequence is CASKEEQRGEAFF. The DNA of the CDR3 is TGTGCCAGCAAGGAGGAACAGCGCGGAGAAGCTTTCTTT.

The J gene is TRBJ2-3, the V gene TRBV10-1; maybe TRBD2 (5 bases). This CDR3 has 16 amino acids. V was trimmed by 2 bases and J by 1 base, leaving 13 bases between them. The V gene's germline CDR1 is WNHNN and CDR2 SYGVQD (reference sequence). The CDR3 region has the DNA TGCGCCAGCAGTGAGACGGGAATGAAGGGCACAGATACGCAGTATTTT. Translation: CASSETGMKGTDTQYF.

The chain joins TRBV5-1 to TRBJ2-5, with 8 bases lining up with TRBD1. J was trimmed by 5 bases and V by 3 bases; bases with no gene match: 6. Looked up from germline, CDR1 is SGHRS and CDR2 is YFSETQ. This CDR3 has 14 amino acids. Here the CDR3 DNA reads TGCGCCAGCAGCTCGGACAGGGCCTTGGAGACCCAGTACTTC. It encodes CASSSDRALETQYF.

The V and J genes are TRBV7-9 and TRBJ1-4, with unresolved D. The V and J ends lost 3 bases and 5 bases respectively, with 4 bases between them. Germline assignment: CDR1 SEHNR and CDR2 FQNEAQ (reference sequence). CDR3 length: 12 amino acids. CDR3 residues: CASSFVNEKLFF. The CDR3 DNA reads as TGTGCCAGCAGCTTCGTAAATGAAAAACTGTTTTTT.

The rearrangement links TRBV6-1 to TRBJ2-5; 9 bases match TRBD1. The CDR3 has 17 residues. V lost 4 bases, J lost 4 bases, and 13 bases stayed unmatched. Germline V gives CDR1 MNHNS, CDR2 SASEGT. The DNA of the CDR3 is TGTGCCAGCAGTGCATCGTGGGACAGGGCATACCCAGAGACCCAGTACTTC. Translation gives CASSASWDRAYPETQYF.

The J gene is TRBJ2-3, the V gene TRBV7-3, with D perhaps TRBD1 (6 bases). Trimming took off 1 base at V and 0 bases at J, with 11 bases between the two ends. The CDR3 is 16 residues long. Germline CDR1 SGHTA, CDR2 FQGTGA. The CDR3 loop is CASSLSRQGSTDTQYF. The CDR3 DNA follows: TGTGCCAGCAGCTTAAGTCGGCAGGGGAGCACAGATACGCAGTATTTT.

Only a few counts were recorded for this clone. The chain employs TRBV2 and TRBJ2-7; D ambiguous. Germline CDR1 is SNHLY and CDR2 is FYNNEI. V was shortened by 2 bases and J by 2 bases, with 10 bases between the two germline ends. The CDR3 is 14 amino acids. CDR3 loop: CASSEWYKTYEQYF. CDR3 nucleotides: TGTGCCAGCAGTGAATGGTACAAGACCTACGAGCAGTACTTC.

The chain recombines TRBV19 with TRBJ1-5; the D gene is possibly TRBD1 (5 bases). Germline lookup yields CDR1 LNHDA and CDR2 SQIVND (reference sequence). CDR3 length: 17 residues. V gave up 3 bases and J gave up 4 bases, with 19 bases separating them. CDR3 sequence: CASSMGRGTELNQPQHF. CDR3 in DNA: TGTGCCAGTAGTATGGGGCGGGGTACTGAGTTGAATCAGCCCCAGCATTTT.